The 23 T cell receptor beta chains in this list originate from one sample, sequenced in a study of blood T cell repertoires in COVID-19. Clones were read by immunoSEQ multiplex PCR, and TCRdb kept only the in-frame ones, dropping some. Counted here are approximately 280,000 clones, 86% occurring once; the ten biggest clones make up about 2.2%. The specimen was peripheral blood. These receptors all stem from a woman in her 30s who had recovered from COVID-19.

The V and J genes are TRBV28 and TRBJ2-1; 9 nucleotides align to TRBD2. V trimming: 3 bases; J trimming: 0 bases; junction bases outside the gene matches: 9. CDR1 is MDHEN and CDR2 is SYDVKM in the germline V gene. CDR3 length: 18 amino acids. The CDR3, as DNA: TGTGCCAGCAGTTTCAGGACTAGCGCGGCCATCTCCTACAATGAGCAGTTCTTC. Translation: CASSFRTSAAISYNEQFF.

CDR3 bases: TGTGCCAGCAGCGACTACAGGGGGTCTATAGATACGCAGTATTTT. It yields the protein CASSDYRGSIDTQYF. The V gene is TRBV7-9, the J gene TRBJ2-3, with 8 bases fitting TRBD1. The germline V gene encodes CDR1 SEHNR and CDR2 FQNEAQ (reference sequence). The CDR3 contains 15 residues. V lost 5 bases, J lost 5 bases, and 9 bases stayed unmatched.

This chain links TRBV2 with TRBJ2-5; D is undetermined. V gave up 6 bases and J gave up 0 bases, with 8 bases separating them. The CDR3 is 13 amino acids. Germline CDR1 SNHLY, CDR2 FYNNEI. The CDR3 DNA follows: TGTGCCAGCAGAGCAGGATACCAAGAGACCCAGTACTTC. Its translation is CASRAGYQETQYF.

The rearrangement joins TRBV7-2 to TRBJ2-7; TRBD1 matches at 8 bases. The germline V gene has CDR1 SGHTA and CDR2 FQGNSA. This CDR3 contains 13 residues. V lost 5 bases, J lost 7 bases, and 7 bases stayed unmatched. CDR3 in DNA: TGTGCCAGCAGCCTCCGGACAGGGCGGGAGCAGTACTTC. It specifies CASSLRTGREQYF.

The chain carries TRBV2 and TRBJ1-2, with 9 bases identical to TRBD1. In germline, CDR1 is SNHLY, CDR2 FYNNEI. The CDR3 extends over 13 amino acids. V lost 6 bases, J lost 8 bases, and 7 bases stayed unmatched. CDR3 DNA: TGTGCCAGCAGAAACCCAGGGACAGGGGGCTACACCTTC. Translated: CASRNPGTGGYTF.

This clone was recorded only once. The chain links TRBV19 to TRBJ1-1, with unresolved D. Germline lookup yields CDR1 LNHDA and CDR2 SQIVND (reference sequence). CDR3 length equals 13 residues. V lost 6 bases, J lost 1 base, and 9 bases lay in between. The CDR3 region is CASRGGENTEAFF. CDR3 nucleotide sequence: TGTGCCAGTAGAGGAGGTGAGAACACTGAAGCTTTCTTT.

The chain uses TRBV5-4 and TRBJ1-1; 11 bases line up with TRBD1. This CDR3 is 16 amino acids long. V was pared by 1 base and J by 5 bases, with 7 bases of the junction left unmatched. The germline V gene has CDR1 SGHNT and CDR2 YYREEE (reference sequence). DNA of the CDR3: TGTGCCAGCAGCTTGCGGACAGGGGGCGAAGGTACTGAAGCTTTCTTT. Translation gives CASSLRTGGEGTEAFF. Combining the CDR3 with reference TRBV5-4 and TRBJ1-1 gives the whole variable domain ETGVTQSPTHLIKTRGQQVTLRCSSQSGHNTVSWYQQALGQGPQFIFQYYREEENGRGNFPPRFSGLQFPNYSSELNVNALELDDSALYLCASSLRTGGEGTEAFFGQGTRLTVV.

In DNA, the CDR3 is TGTGCCAGCAGCTTAGGTCAGATATTCTACGAGCAGTACTTC. This encodes CASSLGQIFYEQYF. This chain links TRBV11-2 with TRBJ2-7; D unclear. The CDR3 runs to 14 residues. V lost 1 base and J 3 bases, leaving 10 bases between the germline ends. In germline, CDR1 is SGHAT, CDR2 FQNNGV.

The rearrangement uses TRBV11-2 and TRBJ2-5, with 10 bases lining up with TRBD1. This CDR3 has 12 residues. Per germline, CDR1 SGHAT and CDR2 FQNNGV. V was pared by 8 bases and J by 5 bases, with 2 bases of the junction left unmatched. The CDR3 reads CASETGGETQYF. The DNA of the CDR3 is TGTGCCAGCGAGACAGGGGGCGAGACCCAGTACTTC.

The chain employs TRBV25-1 and TRBJ1-1; D unresolved. Per germline, CDR1 MGHDK and CDR2 SYGVNS. The CDR3 spans 13 residues. The germline V and J ends were trimmed by 2 bases and 1 base, with 5 bases remaining between them. CDR3 residues: CASSEPGNTEAFF. The CDR3 DNA reads as TGTGCCAGCAGTGAACCCGGGAACACTGAAGCTTTCTTT.

As regards this clone: The same CDR3 arises from other DNA sequences in this sample as well. The chain uses TRBV13 and TRBJ2-5; tentative D call: TRBD2 (6 bases). Trimming shortened V by 3 bases and J by 1 base, and 6 bases separated the two germline ends. Germline CDR1 is PRHDT and CDR2 is FYEKMQ (reference sequence). The CDR3 spans 13 residues. CDR3 sequence: CASSLGLQETQYF. The CDR3 DNA reads TGTGCCAGCAGCTTGGGACTCCAAGAGACCCAGTACTTC.

The CDR3 DNA reads TGTGCCAGCAGTCCTACCGGGACAGGGGGCGACTATGGCTACACCTTC. As protein: CASSPTGTGGDYGYTF. This sequence joins TRBV2 and TRBJ1-2; 12 bases align to TRBD1. From germline, CDR1 is SNHLY and CDR2 FYNNEI. CDR3 length: 16 amino acids. J was trimmed by 3 bases and V by 5 bases; bases with no gene match: 7.

The V gene is TRBV3-1 (or the pseudogene TRBV3-2), the J gene TRBJ2-7; possibly TRBD1 for D (6 bases). This CDR3 spans 12 amino acids. V lost 1 base and J 7 bases, leaving 8 bases between the germline ends. Germline V gene data show CDR1 as LGHDT and CDR2 as YNNKEL (reference sequence). CDR3 DNA sequence: TGTGCCAGCAGCCAAGTGGGGACAGAGCAGTACTTC. Protein: CASSQVGTEQYF.

This clone has more than one count but fewer than ten. The V and J genes are TRBV6-5 and TRBJ2-7, with D maybe TRBD1 (6 bases). CDR3 size: 14 residues. V lost 5 bases to trimming and J lost 4 bases, with 15 bases between them. Germline lookup yields CDR1 MNHEY and CDR2 SVGAGI. The CDR3: CASSPGDHNYEQYF. The CDR3 DNA reads TGTGCCAGCAGTCCAGGGGACCACAATTACGAGCAGTACTTC.

This CDR3 reads CASSNRASTYEQYF. CDR3 bases: TGTGCCAGCTCAAACAGGGCAAGCACCTACGAGCAGTACTTC. The V and J genes are TRBV7-2 and TRBJ2-7, with D perhaps matching TRBD1 (6 bases). From germline, CDR1 is SGHTA and CDR2 FQGNSA. V was clipped by 8 bases and J by 2 bases, with 16 bases between them. The CDR3 length is 14 residues.

V is TRBV4-1 and J is TRBJ2-1; 9 bases are shared with TRBD2. With 1 base clipped from V and 5 bases from J, the junction kept 12 bases outside the gene matches. Germline CDR1 MGHRA, CDR2 YSYEKL. The CDR3 has 18 amino acids. DNA for the CDR3: TGCGCCAGCAGCCAAGTCCTAACTAGCGGGTACGTCCACAATGAGCAGTTCTTC. This codes for CASSQVLTSGYVHNEQFF.

The chain joins TRBV13 to TRBJ2-2, with a possible D match to TRBD1 (5 bases). V lost 2 bases and J 0 bases, leaving 13 bases between the germline ends. CDR1 and CDR2 from the germline V gene are PRHDT and FYEKMQ (reference sequence). This CDR3 contains 17 residues. The CDR3 sequence is CASSLKRDSPNTGELFF. The CDR3 DNA follows: TGTGCCAGCAGCTTAAAACGAGACAGTCCGAACACCGGGGAGCTGTTTTTT.

The V and J genes are TRBV7-8 and TRBJ2-3; D may be TRBD1 (6 bases). V was shortened by 0 bases and J by 3 bases, with 10 bases between the two germline ends. The germline V gene has CDR1 SGHVS and CDR2 FQNEAQ. The CDR3 loop spans 15 amino acids. CDR3 sequence reads: CASSLARGSTDTQYF. In nucleotides, the CDR3 is TGTGCCAGCAGCTTAGCCAGGGGTAGTACAGATACGCAGTATTTT.

This chain connects TRBV11-3 to TRBJ2-3; TRBD2 might be the D (6 bases). Germline values: CDR1 SGHNT, CDR2 YENEEA. The CDR3 consists of 15 residues. Trimming pared 3 bases from V and 6 bases from J, leaving 16 bases between. The CDR3 DNA follows: TGTGCCAGCAGCTTGCGCGGGGCCTCGGGTGATACGCAGTATTTT. This sequence encodes CASSLRGASGDTQYF.

V and J are TRBV6-5 and TRBJ2-3; possible D gene TRBD2, 6 bases. The CDR3 extends over 14 amino acids. Germline CDR1 MNHEY, CDR2 SVGAGI. Trimming stripped 4 bases from V and 0 bases from J, with 8 bases between. The CDR3 nucleotides read TGTGCCAGCAGTTTCAGCGGGAGCACAGATACGCAGTATTTT. The encoded protein is CASSFSGSTDTQYF.

CDR3 region: CASTLAGRNTGELFF. CDR3 DNA sequence: TGCGCCAGCACCTTAGCGGGGAGGAACACCGGGGAGCTGTTTTTT. The chain is built from TRBV10-2 and TRBJ2-2; 8 bases match TRBD2. CDR3 length: 15 residues. The junction had 5 bases not matched to a gene; V was cut back by 7 bases and J by 1 base. Germline loops: CDR1 WSHSY, CDR2 SAAADI.

The chain carries TRBV4-3 and TRBJ1-2; D is possibly TRBD1 (5 bases). Germline lookup yields CDR1 LGHNA and CDR2 YSLEER. V was cut by 1 base and J by 3 bases, with 12 bases left in between. The CDR3 sequence is 15 residues long. CDR3 DNA sequence: TGCGCCAGCAGCCAAGTTTGGGGAGGGGACTATGGCTACACCTTC. Translating it yields CASSQVWGGDYGYTF.

This clone was recorded once. The CDR3 sequence: CATNTGGGTEAFF. CDR3 nucleotide sequence: TGTGCCACCAACACAGGGGGCGGCACTGAAGCTTTCTTT. The gene calls are TRBV10-3 and TRBJ1-1; TRBD1 matches 9 bases. CDR1 and CDR2 from the germline V gene are ENHRY and SYGVKD. Losses at the gene ends were 10 bases for V and 4 bases for J; bases not matched to a gene: 7. The CDR3 covers 13 residues.